Listed below are T cell receptor beta chains from one sample, sequenced in a study of blood T cell repertoires in COVID-19. The repertoire was sequenced with immunoSEQ multiplex PCR; TCRdb's copy has only in-frame clones and lacks some. The repertoire holds just over 150,000 clones, with under 90% as singletons. The sequencing sample was made of peripheral blood. All receptors come from a man between 60 and 75 years old with acute or convalescent COVID-19. Both conserved end residues are part of each CDR3. A D gene is named only where the DNA matches it firmly. Rows may omit the clone size; those that give it use once, few, many or a size class.

V,D,size,J,CDR3,DNA
TRBV9,-,few,TRBJ1-6,CASSEVDYGSPLHF,TGTGCCAGCAGCGAAGTAGATTATGGTTCACCCCTCCACTTT
TRBV6-2/TRBV6-3,-,-,TRBJ2-3,CASSYSTQVTDTQYF,TGTGCCAGCAGTTACTCTACACAGGTCACAGATACGCAGTATTTT
TRBV19,-,-,TRBJ1-4,CASNKREKLFF,TGTGCCAGTAATAAGCGCGAAAAACTGTTTTTT
TRBV7-6,-,-,TRBJ2-3,CASSLRQPGHTDTQYF,TGTGCCAGCAGCTTACGCCAGCCCGGACACACAGATACGCAGTATTTT
TRBV11-2,TRBD1,-,TRBJ2-5,CASLMTGGGETQYF,TGTGCCAGCCTCATGACAGGGGGAGGAGAGACCCAGTACTTC
TRBV19,-,-,TRBJ1-2,CASSSRNNYGYTF,TGTGCCAGTAGTTCCAGGAATAACTATGGCTACACCTTC
TRBV6-2/TRBV6-3,-,-,TRBJ2-3,CASSYSNLDLEGTDTQYF,TGTGCCAGCAGTTACTCGAATCTTGACCTAGAGGGCACAGATACGCAGTATTTT
TRBV5-1,TRBD2,-,TRBJ2-1,CASSLGPTSGSLNEQFF,TGCGCCAGCAGCTTGGGACCTACTAGCGGGAGCTTAAATGAGCAGTTCTTC
TRBV2,TRBD2,-,TRBJ2-2,CASRGTSAGELFF,TGTGCCAGCAGGGGGACTAGCGCTGGGGAGCTGTTTTTT
TRBV19,TRBD1,-,TRBJ1-6,CASSIGTGVSPLHF,TGTGCCAGTAGTATAGGGACAGGGGTCTCACCCCTCCACTTT
TRBV30,TRBD2,once,TRBJ2-7,CAWTPGLAGVEQYF,TGTGCCTGGACCCCGGGACTAGCGGGAGTCGAGCAGTACTTC
TRBV19,TRBD1,-,TRBJ2-1,CASSLGWTGVNEQFF,TGTGCCAGTAGTCTCGGGTGGACAGGGGTCAATGAGCAGTTCTTC
TRBV5-5,-,-,TRBJ1-2,CASSPGGGDKVYTF,TGTGCCAGCAGCCCGGGGGGCGGGGATAAAGTCTACACCTTC
TRBV4-1,TRBD1,few,TRBJ2-1,CASSLGDQGARNEQFF,TGCGCCAGCAGCCTGGGGGACCAGGGGGCGCGGAATGAGCAGTTCTTC
TRBV3-1/TRBV3-2,-,-,TRBJ1-2,CASSQDPGVPRGTF,TGTGCCAGCAGCCAAGATCCGGGGGTCCCGCGGGGAACCTTC
TRBV7-2,TRBD2,-,TRBJ2-3,CASSLRRGGGTDTQYF,TGTGCCAGCAGCTTAAGGCGGGGGGGCGGCACAGATACGCAGTATTTT
TRBV19,-,-,TRBJ2-5,CASSTEETQYF,TGTGCCAGTAGCACCGAGGAGACCCAGTACTTC
TRBV3-1/TRBV3-2,TRBD2,-,TRBJ2-3,CASSQATRLASSTDTQYF,TGTGCCAGCAGCCAAGCCACCAGACTAGCTAGTAGCACAGATACGCAGTATTTT
TRBV2,TRBD1,-,TRBJ2-3,CASRTGTGNYGTQYF,TGTGCCAGCAGGACGGGGACAGGGAATTATGGTACGCAGTATTTT
TRBV7-2,TRBD1,-,TRBJ1-2,CASSSPGGGGYTF,TGTGCCAGCAGCTCCCCAGGGGGAGGTGGCTACACCTTC
TRBV2,-,-,TRBJ2-1,CASSLRQYNEQFF,TGTGCCAGCAGTCTCAGACAGTACAATGAGCAGTTCTTC
TRBV2,TRBD1,-,TRBJ1-4,CASRTGRNEKLFF,TGTGCCAGCAGGACAGGGCGGAATGAAAAACTGTTTTTT
TRBV7-2,-,-,TRBJ2-7,CASSLGGTLNEQYF,TGTGCCAGCAGCTTAGGGGGGACTCTCAACGAGCAGTACTTC
TRBV10-3,TRBD1,-,TRBJ1-1,CAINRQGENTEAFF,TGTGCCATCAACCGACAGGGGGAGAACACTGAAGCTTTCTTT
TRBV7-2,TRBD1,-,TRBJ2-3,CASSHGVQGATDTQYF,TGTGCCAGCAGCCATGGCGTACAGGGGGCCACAGATACGCAGTATTTT
TRBV27,-,-,TRBJ2-1,CASSIGLNLHNEQFF,TGTGCCAGCAGTATCGGACTAAACCTCCACAATGAGCAGTTCTTC
TRBV9,TRBD2,few,TRBJ2-1,CASSSPPGGDYNEQFF,TGTGCCAGCAGCTCACCCCCCGGGGGGGACTACAATGAGCAGTTCTTC
TRBV10-3,-,-,TRBJ1-2,CAISEGRYGYTF,TGTGCCATCAGTGAGGGGCGCTATGGCTACACCTTC
TRBV11-2,-,-,TRBJ2-2,CASSLGRSRGTGELFF,TGTGCCAGCAGCTTAGGCCGGTCCCGGGGCACCGGGGAGCTGTTTTTT
TRBV9,TRBD1,-,TRBJ2-7,CASSRQGASSYEQYF,TGTGCCAGCAGCCGACAGGGGGCGAGCTCCTACGAGCAGTACTTC
TRBV4-2,TRBD1,-,TRBJ2-7,CASSQDPGTGQYF,TGTGCCAGCAGCCAAGATCCAGGGACAGGGCAGTACTTC
TRBV6-5,TRBD2,-,TRBJ2-7,CASRGLAGMGEQYF,TGTGCCAGCAGGGGACTAGCGGGAATGGGGGAGCAGTACTTC
TRBV24-1,-,-,TRBJ1-4,CATRPVGGNEKLFF,TGTGCCACCAGACCGGTGGGGGGTAATGAAAAACTGTTTTTT
TRBV7-2,-,-,TRBJ1-1,CASSGSGNTEAFF,TGTGCCAGCAGCGGTAGTGGGAACACTGAAGCTTTCTTT
TRBV7-2,TRBD2,-,TRBJ2-7,CASSFASGGGNPYEQYF,TGTGCCAGCAGCTTCGCTAGCGGGGGCGGGAACCCCTACGAGCAGTACTTC
TRBV3-1/TRBV3-2,TRBD2,few,TRBJ2-1,CASSQVIGGGSRDEQFF,TGTGCCAGCAGCCAGGTTATCGGAGGCGGGAGTAGGGATGAGCAGTTCTTC
TRBV5-1,TRBD2,-,TRBJ2-7,CASSLVASGGARSYEQYF,TGCGCCAGCAGCTTGGTTGCCAGCGGGGGAGCTAGGAGCTACGAGCAGTACTTC
TRBV18,-,-,TRBJ2-7,CASSPPTYYEQYF,TGTGCCAGCTCACCACCGACATATTACGAGCAGTACTTC
TRBV11-2,TRBD1,-,TRBJ2-7,CASSPLGQGQSEQYF,TGTGCCAGCAGCCCCTTGGGACAGGGCCAATCCGAGCAGTACTTC
TRBV6-5,TRBD1,-,TRBJ2-7,CASRYGQANSYEQYF,TGTGCCAGCAGATACGGACAGGCCAACTCCTACGAGCAGTACTTC
TRBV5-1,TRBD1,-,TRBJ1-5,CASSLAGQIHQPQHF,TGCGCCAGCAGCTTGGCGGGACAGATCCATCAGCCCCAGCATTTT
TRBV7-9,TRBD1,-,TRBJ2-7,CASSLVGTGVAGSYEQYF,TGTGCCAGCAGCTTAGTGGGGACAGGGGTCGCCGGCTCCTACGAGCAGTACTTC
TRBV18,TRBD1,-,TRBJ1-4,CASSGGTEEKLFF,TGTGCCAGCTCAGGCGGGACAGAGGAAAAACTGTTTTTT
TRBV6-5,-,once,TRBJ1-1,CASTHSGGRSGEAFF,TGTGCCAGCACTCACTCCGGGGGGCGGAGTGGTGAAGCTTTCTTT
TRBV4-3,-,few,TRBJ1-3,CASSQEARGSGNTIYF,TGCGCCAGCAGCCAAGAGGCCAGGGGCTCGGGAAACACCATATATTTT
TRBV30,-,-,TRBJ1-2,CAWSAANYGYTF,TGTGCCTGGAGTGCAGCTAACTATGGCTACACCTTC
TRBV2,-,-,TRBJ2-1,CASNNRAMNEQFF,TGTGCCAGCAATAACAGAGCAATGAATGAGCAGTTCTTC
TRBV19,-,-,TRBJ2-1,CASKTQGGEQFF,TGTGCCAGTAAAACCCAGGGAGGCGAGCAGTTCTTC
TRBV21-1,-,once,TRBJ1-5,CASSKTGGVFWSNQPQHF,TGTGCCAGCAGCAAAACAGGGGGGGTCTTTTGGAGCAATCAGCCCCAGCATTTT
TRBV28,-,-,TRBJ2-1,CAISGVRSSYNEQFF,TGTGCCATTTCAGGGGTTCGAAGCTCCTACAATGAGCAGTTCTTC
TRBV11-3,TRBD2,many,TRBJ2-7,CASSFDGTSGRCSSYEQYF,TGTGCCAGCAGCTTTGACGGGACTAGCGGGAGGTGCTCCTCCTACGAGCAGTACTTC
TRBV19,TRBD2,-,TRBJ2-3,CASSIRASGVTDTQYF,TGTGCCAGTAGTATAAGGGCTAGCGGGGTTACAGATACGCAGTATTTT
TRBV12-3/TRBV12-4,-,once,TRBJ2-7,CASSLDRTYEQYF,TGTGCCAGCAGTTTGGACAGAACCTACGAGCAGTACTTC
TRBV6-5,-,-,TRBJ1-1,CASSILGGNTEAFF,TGTGCCAGCAGTATCCTAGGGGGGAACACTGAAGCTTTCTTT
TRBV20-1,-,-,TRBJ1-6,CSASPRADSPLHF,TGCAGTGCTAGTCCCAGGGCTGATTCACCCCTCCACTTT